The 2 T cell receptor beta chains presented below share a single source sample, sequenced in a study of shared clonotypes between healthy human individuals. The table came from immunoSEQ multiplex PCR; TCRdb's copy has only in-frame clones and leaves some out. The sample carries 1.5 million to 1.9 million clones, approximately 98% recorded once. Sequenced sample: naive CD4+ T cells sorted from blood. Described subset: CD45RA+ positively selected. The receptor set was obtained from a man in his thirties or forties in good health.

To note about this clone: This sample includes further DNA sequences coding for the same CDR3. The chain links TRBV6-6 to TRBJ2-7, with TRBD1 as a possible D gene (6 bases). The CDR3 is 11 residues long. V lost 6 bases and J 4 bases, leaving 7 bases between the germline ends. Looked up from germline, CDR1 is MNHNY and CDR2 is SVGAGI (reference sequence). CDR3 in DNA: TGTGCCAGCAGCAGGGGTTACGAGCAGTACTTC. Its translation is CASSRGYEQYF.

As for this clone: One end of the junction does not line up with germline, which may come from a read error. The rearrangement uses TRBV4-3 and TRBJ2-7; 10 nucleotides line up with TRBD2. Germline V gene lookup returns CDR1 LGHNA and CDR2 YSLEER. The CDR3 sequence is 13 residues long. The CDR3 DNA follows: TGCGCCAGCAGCCAAGTACCGGGACTAGCGCTACACTTC. Protein product: CASSQVPGLALHF.